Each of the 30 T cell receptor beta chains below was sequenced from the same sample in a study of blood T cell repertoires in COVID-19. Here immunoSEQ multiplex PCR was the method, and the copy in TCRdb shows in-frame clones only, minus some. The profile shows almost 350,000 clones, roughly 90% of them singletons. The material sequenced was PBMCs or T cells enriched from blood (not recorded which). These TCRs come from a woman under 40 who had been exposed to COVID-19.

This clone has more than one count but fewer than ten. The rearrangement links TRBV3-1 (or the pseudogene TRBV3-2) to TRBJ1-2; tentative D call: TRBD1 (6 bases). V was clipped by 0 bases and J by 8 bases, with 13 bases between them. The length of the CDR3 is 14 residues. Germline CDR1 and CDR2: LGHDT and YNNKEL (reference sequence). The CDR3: CASSQDLGHRGYTF. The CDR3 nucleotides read TGTGCCAGCAGCCAAGATTTGGGACATAGGGGCTACACCTTC.

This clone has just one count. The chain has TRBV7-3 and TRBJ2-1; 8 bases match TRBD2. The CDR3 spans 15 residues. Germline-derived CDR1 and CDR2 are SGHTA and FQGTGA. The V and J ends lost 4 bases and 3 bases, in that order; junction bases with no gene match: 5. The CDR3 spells CASSSLAANYNEQFF. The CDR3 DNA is TGTGCCAGCAGCTCACTAGCGGCTAACTACAATGAGCAGTTCTTC.

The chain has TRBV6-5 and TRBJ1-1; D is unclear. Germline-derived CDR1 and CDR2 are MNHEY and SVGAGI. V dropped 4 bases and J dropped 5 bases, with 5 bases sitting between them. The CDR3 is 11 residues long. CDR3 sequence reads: CASSSRTEAFF. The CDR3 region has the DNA TGTGCCAGCAGTTCGCGGACTGAAGCTTTCTTT.

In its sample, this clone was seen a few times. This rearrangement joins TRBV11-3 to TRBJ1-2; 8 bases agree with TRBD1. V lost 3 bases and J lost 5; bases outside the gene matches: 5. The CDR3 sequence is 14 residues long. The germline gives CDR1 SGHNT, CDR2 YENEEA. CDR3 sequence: CASSLSGGAYGYTF. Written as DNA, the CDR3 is TGTGCCAGCAGCTTGTCAGGGGGCGCGTATGGCTACACCTTC.

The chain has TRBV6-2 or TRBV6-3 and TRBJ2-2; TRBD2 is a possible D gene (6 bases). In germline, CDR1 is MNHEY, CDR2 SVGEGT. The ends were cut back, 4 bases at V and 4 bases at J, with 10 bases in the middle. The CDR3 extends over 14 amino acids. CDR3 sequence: CASSSDYLTGELFF. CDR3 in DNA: TGTGCCAGCAGTTCGGACTACCTCACCGGGGAGCTGTTTTTT.

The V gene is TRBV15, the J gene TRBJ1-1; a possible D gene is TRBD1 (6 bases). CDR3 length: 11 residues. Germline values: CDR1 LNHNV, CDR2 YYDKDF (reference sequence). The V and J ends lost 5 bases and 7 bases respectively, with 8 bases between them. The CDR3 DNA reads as TGTGCCACCAGCGACAGGCTTGAAGCTTTCTTT. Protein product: CATSDRLEAFF. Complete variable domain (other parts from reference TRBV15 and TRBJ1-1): DAMVIQNPRYQVTQFGKPVTLSCSQTLNHNVMYWYQQKSSQAPKLLFHYYDKDFNNEADTPDNFQSRRPNTSFCFLDIRSPGLGDTAMYLCATSDRLEAFFGQGTRLTVV.

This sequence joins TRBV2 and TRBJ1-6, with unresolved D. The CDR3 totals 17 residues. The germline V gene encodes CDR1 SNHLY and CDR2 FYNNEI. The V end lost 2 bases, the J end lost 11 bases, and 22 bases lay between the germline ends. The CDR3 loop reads CASSERGAAWRNPPLHF. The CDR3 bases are TGTGCCAGCAGTGAAAGAGGCGCGGCTTGGCGCAATCCACCCCTCCACTTT.

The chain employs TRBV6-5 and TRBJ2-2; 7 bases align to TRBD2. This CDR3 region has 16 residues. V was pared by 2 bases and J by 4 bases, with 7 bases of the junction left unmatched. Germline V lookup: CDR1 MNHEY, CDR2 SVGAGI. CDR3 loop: CASSYSLAVTTGELFF. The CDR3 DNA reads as TGTGCCAGCAGTTACAGTCTAGCGGTAACCACCGGGGAGCTGTTTTTT.

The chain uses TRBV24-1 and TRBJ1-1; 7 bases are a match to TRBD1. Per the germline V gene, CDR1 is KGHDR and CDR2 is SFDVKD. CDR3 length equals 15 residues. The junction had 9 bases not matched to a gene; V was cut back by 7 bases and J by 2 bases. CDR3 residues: CATSSGTALNTEAFF. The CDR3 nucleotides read TGTGCCACCAGCTCAGGGACAGCGCTCAACACTGAAGCTTTCTTT.

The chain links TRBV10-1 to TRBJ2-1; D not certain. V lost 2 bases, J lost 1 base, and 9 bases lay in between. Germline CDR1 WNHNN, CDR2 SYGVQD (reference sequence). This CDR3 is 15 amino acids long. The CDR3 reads CASSEDARSYNEQFF. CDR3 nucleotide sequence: TGCGCCAGCAGTGAGGACGCCAGGTCCTACAATGAGCAGTTCTTC.

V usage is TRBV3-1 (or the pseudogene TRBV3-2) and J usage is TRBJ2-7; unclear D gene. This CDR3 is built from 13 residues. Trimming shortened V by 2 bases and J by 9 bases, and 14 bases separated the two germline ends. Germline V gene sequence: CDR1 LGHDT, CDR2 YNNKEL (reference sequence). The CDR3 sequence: CASSQTRSEGQYF. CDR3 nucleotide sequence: TGTGCCAGCAGCCAAACGAGGTCGGAAGGGCAGTACTTC.

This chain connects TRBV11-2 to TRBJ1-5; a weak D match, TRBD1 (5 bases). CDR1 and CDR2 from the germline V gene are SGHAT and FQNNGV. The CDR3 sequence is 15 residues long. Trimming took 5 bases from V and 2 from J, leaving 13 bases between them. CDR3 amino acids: CASSLGRGGNQPQHF. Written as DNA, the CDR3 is TGTGCCAGCAGCCTCGGGAGGGGAGGCAATCAGCCCCAGCATTTT.

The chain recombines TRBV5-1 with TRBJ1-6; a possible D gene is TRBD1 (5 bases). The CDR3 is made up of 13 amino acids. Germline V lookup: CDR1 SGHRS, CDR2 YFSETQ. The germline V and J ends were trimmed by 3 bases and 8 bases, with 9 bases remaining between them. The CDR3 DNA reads TGCGCCAGCAGCTCCGGGGGAGATTCACCCCTCCACTTT. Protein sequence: CASSSGGDSPLHF.

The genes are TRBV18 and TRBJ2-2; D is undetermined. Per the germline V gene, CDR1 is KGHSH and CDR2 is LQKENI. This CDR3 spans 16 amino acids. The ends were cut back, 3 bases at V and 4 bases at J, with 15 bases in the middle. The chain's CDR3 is CASSPNWSLGTGELFF. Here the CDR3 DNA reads TGTGCCAGCTCACCTAACTGGAGTCTAGGCACCGGGGAGCTGTTTTTT.

The CDR3 reads CASSQALQGFEQYF. CDR3 nucleotides: TGTGCCAGCAGCCAAGCTCTACAGGGGTTCGAGCAGTACTTC. The chain recombines TRBV14 with TRBJ2-7, with 7 nucleotides matching TRBD1. The ends lost 1 base at V and 6 bases at J; junction bases unmatched: 6. The CDR3 sequence is 14 residues long. Germline CDR1 is SGHDN and CDR2 is FVKESK.

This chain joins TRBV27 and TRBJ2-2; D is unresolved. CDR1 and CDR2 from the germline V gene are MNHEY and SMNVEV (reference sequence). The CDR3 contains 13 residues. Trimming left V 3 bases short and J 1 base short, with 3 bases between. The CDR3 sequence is CASSFGNTGELFF. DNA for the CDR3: TGTGCCAGCAGTTTCGGGAACACCGGGGAGCTGTTTTTT.

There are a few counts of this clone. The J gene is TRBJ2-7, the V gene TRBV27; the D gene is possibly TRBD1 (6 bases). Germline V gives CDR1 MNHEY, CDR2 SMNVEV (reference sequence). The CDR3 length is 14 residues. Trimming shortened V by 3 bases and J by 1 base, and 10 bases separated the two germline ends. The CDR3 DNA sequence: TGTGCCAGCAGTTTCACGGACAGTTCCTACGAGCAGTACTTC. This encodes CASSFTDSSYEQYF.

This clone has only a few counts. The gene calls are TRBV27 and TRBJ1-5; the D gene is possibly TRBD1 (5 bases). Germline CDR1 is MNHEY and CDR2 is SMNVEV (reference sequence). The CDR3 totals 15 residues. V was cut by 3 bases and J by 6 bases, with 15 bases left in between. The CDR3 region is CASSFGGGFTQPQHF. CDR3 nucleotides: TGTGCCAGCAGTTTCGGGGGTGGGTTCACTCAGCCCCAGCATTTT.

The chain's CDR3 is CASSKPLDRDETIYF. The CDR3 nucleotides are TGTGCCAGCAGCAAACCCCTGGACAGGGACGAAACCATATATTTT. The chain has TRBV21-1 and TRBJ1-3; TRBD1, as called in the table, went unchecked against the DNA. TRBV21-1 is a pseudogene. This CDR3 is built from 15 residues.

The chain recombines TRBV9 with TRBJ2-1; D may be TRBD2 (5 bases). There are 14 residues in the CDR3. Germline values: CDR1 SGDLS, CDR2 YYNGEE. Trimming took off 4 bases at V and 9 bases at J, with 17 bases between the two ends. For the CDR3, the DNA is TGTGCCAGCAGCCCTCGGGATTATTCGGTTGAGCAGTTCTTC. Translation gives CASSPRDYSVEQFF.

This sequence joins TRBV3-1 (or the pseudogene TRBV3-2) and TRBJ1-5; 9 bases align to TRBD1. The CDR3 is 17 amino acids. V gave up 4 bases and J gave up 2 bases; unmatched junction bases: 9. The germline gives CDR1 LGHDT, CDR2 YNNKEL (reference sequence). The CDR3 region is CASSRIGDREGNQPQHF. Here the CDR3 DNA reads TGTGCCAGCAGCCGAATTGGGGACAGGGAGGGCAATCAGCCCCAGCATTTT.

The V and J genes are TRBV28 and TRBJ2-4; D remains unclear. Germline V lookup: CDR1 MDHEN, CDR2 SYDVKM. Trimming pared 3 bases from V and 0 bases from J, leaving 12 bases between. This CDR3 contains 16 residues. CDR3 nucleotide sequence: TGTGCCAGCAGTTTGCGCAATACCCTAGCCAAAAACATTCAGTACTTC. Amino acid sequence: CASSLRNTLAKNIQYF.

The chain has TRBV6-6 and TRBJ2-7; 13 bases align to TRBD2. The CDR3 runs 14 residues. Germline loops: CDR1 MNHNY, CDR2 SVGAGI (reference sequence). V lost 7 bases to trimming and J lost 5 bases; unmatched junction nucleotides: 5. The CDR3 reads CASIQLAGGDEQYF. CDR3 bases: TGTGCCAGCATCCAACTAGCGGGAGGGGACGAGCAGTACTTC.

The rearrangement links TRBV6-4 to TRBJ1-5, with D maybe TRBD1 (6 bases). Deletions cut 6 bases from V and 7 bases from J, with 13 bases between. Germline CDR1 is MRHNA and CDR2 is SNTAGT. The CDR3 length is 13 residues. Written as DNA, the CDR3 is TGTGCCAGCAGAAAACAGGGAAGCCAGCCCCAGCATTTT. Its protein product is CASRKQGSQPQHF.

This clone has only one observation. The DNA of the CDR3 is TGTGCCAGCAGCCTCACAGTCACTAATGAAAAACTGTTTTTT. Translated, it gives CASSLTVTNEKLFF. The chain recombines TRBV11-2 with TRBJ1-4, with D hard to call. Trimming cost V 5 bases and J 2 bases, with 9 bases left between them. This CDR3 spans 14 amino acids. Germline CDR1 reads SGHAT; CDR2 reads FQNNGV.

The CDR3 coding sequence is TGTGCCAGCAGTTTATTGGCAGACTATAATTCACCCCTCCACTTT. This gives the protein CASSLLADYNSPLHF. V is TRBV27 and J is TRBJ1-6; D not certain. The V end lost 1 base, the J end lost 3 bases, and 7 bases lay between the germline ends. The V gene's germline CDR1 is MNHEY and CDR2 SMNVEV (reference sequence). The CDR3 loop spans 15 amino acids.

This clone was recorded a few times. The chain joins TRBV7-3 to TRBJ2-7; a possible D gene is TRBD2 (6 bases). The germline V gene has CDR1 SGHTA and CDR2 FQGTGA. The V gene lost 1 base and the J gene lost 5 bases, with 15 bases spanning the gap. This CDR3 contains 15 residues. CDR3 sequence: CASSLMQGGVNEQYF. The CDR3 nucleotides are TGTGCCAGCAGCTTAATGCAGGGCGGGGTGAACGAGCAGTACTTC.

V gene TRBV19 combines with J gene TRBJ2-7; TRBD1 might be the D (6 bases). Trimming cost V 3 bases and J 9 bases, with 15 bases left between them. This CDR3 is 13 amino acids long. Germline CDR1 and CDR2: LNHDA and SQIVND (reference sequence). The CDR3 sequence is CASSIDRWDGQYF. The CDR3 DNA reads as TGTGCCAGTAGTATCGACAGGTGGGACGGGCAGTACTTC.

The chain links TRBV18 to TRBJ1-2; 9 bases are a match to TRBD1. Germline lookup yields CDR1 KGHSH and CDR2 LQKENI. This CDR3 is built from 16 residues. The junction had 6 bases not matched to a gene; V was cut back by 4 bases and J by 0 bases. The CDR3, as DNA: TGTGCCAGCTCACTGGACAGGGGCCCCACTAACTATGGCTACACCTTC. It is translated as CASSLDRGPTNYGYTF.

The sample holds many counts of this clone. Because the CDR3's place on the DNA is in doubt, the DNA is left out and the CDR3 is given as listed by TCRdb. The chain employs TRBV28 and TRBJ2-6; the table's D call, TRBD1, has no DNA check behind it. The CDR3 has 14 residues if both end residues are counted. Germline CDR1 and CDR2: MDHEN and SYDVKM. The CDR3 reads CASVGSGTGAPLAF.